The rows below give T cell receptor beta chains drawn from one sample of a study of blood T cell repertoires in COVID-19. Assay: immunoSEQ multiplex PCR; the TCRdb copy retains only in-frame clones and omits some. The sample includes about 130,000 clones, more than 80% of them seen just once. The specimen sequenced was peripheral blood. The origin of the receptors is a human donor in a cohort sampled during active COVID-19. CDR3s include the opening cysteine and the closing phenylalanine or tryptophan. The order of the fields is clone size, V gene, CDR3 length, D gene, J gene, CDR3 protein, CDR3 DNA. A D gene is named only where the DNA matches it firmly. Expanded clones are given a class, and other clones once, few, many or no size at all.

>.|TRBV18|16|TRBD1|TRBJ2-1
CASSQDRRSSYNEQFF
TGTGCCAGCTCACAGGACAGGCGTAGCTCCTACAATGAGCAGTTCTTC
>.|TRBV5-1|15|.|TRBJ1-2
CASSLDWGGGYGYTF
TGCGCCAGCAGCTTGGATTGGGGGGGAGGCTATGGCTACACCTTC
>.|TRBV19|15|.|TRBJ2-1
CASSIRLARHNEQFF
TGTGCCAGTAGTATTAGGTTAGCCCGCCACAATGAGCAGTTCTTC
>.|TRBV1|17|.|TRBJ2-3
CTRELPGLAGTTDTQYF
TGCACCAGGGAACTCCCGGGACTAGCGGGGACCACAGATACGCAGTATTTT
>.|TRBV6-5|12|.|TRBJ1-2
CASRDFNYGYTF
TGTGCCAGCCGGGACTTTAACTATGGCTACACCTTC
>.|TRBV2|13|TRBD1|TRBJ1-2
CASRLDRADGYTF
TGTGCCAGCAGGCTAGACAGGGCCGATGGCTACACCTTC
>.|TRBV10-2|15|TRBD2|TRBJ2-1
CASSDRAGADNEQFF
TGCGCCAGCAGTGACAGAGCGGGGGCAGATAATGAGCAGTTCTTC
>few|TRBV4-3|15|TRBD1|TRBJ1-2
CASSHATGEGDGYTF
TGCGCCAGCAGCCACGCCACAGGGGAAGGGGACGGCTACACCTTC
>.|TRBV2|12|.|TRBJ2-5
CASSAGRETQYF
TGTGCCAGCAGTGCAGGGAGGGAGACCCAGTACTTC
>.|TRBV3-1/TRBV3-2|15|.|TRBJ1-2
CASSQLDRRDYGYTF
TGTGCCAGCAGCCAGTTAGACAGGCGAGACTATGGCTACACCTTC
>.|TRBV7-9|18|.|TRBJ2-3
CASSFYPHAGAPGDTQYF
TGTGCCAGCAGCTTCTATCCCCACGCGGGGGCCCCGGGAGATACGCAGTATTTT
>once|TRBV5-1|14|.|TRBJ2-5
CASSLRGTQETQYF
TGCGCCAGCAGCTTGAGGGGTACCCAAGAGACCCAGTACTTC
>.|TRBV28|14|TRBD1|TRBJ1-2
CASSLGGQGYGYTF
TGTGCCAGCAGTTTAGGGGGACAGGGGTATGGCTACACCTTC
>.|TRBV19|14|.|TRBJ1-6
CASSIDGADSPLHF
TGTGCCAGTAGTATAGATGGGGCAGACTCACCCCTCCACTTT
>.|TRBV7-9|14|TRBD1|TRBJ1-2
CASSPGTGDHGYTF
TGTGCCAGCAGCCCCGGGACAGGGGACCATGGCTACACCTTC
>.|TRBV5-1|15|.|TRBJ2-3
CASSLGSGGADTQYF
TGCGCCAGCAGCTTGGGGAGTGGTGGCGCGGATACGCAGTATTTT
>.|TRBV15|15|.|TRBJ1-1
CATSRETELNTEAFF
TGTGCCACCAGCAGGGAGACAGAATTGAACACTGAAGCTTTCTTT
>.|TRBV4-3|17|TRBD2|TRBJ2-2
CASSPNLGGAGTGELFF
TGCGCCAGCAGTCCTAACCTCGGGGGGGCTGGGACCGGGGAGCTGTTTTTT